The 5 T cell receptor beta chains given below trace back to one sample, sequenced in a study of T-cell reconstitution after alpha-beta-depleted transplantation in children. This sample's TCRbeta library carried unique molecular identifier barcodes. One entry per CDR3 protein results from TCRdb running MiXCR on the PCR reads. This table holds some 390,000 distinct CDR3 sequences, about 20% found once. The sequences come from PBMCs from the stem cell graft donor, collected from the stem cell graft. Receptor source: a human donor who donated a stem cell graft to a child with acute myeloid leukemia.

This clonotype was observed at least ten times. This chain uses TRBV20-1 with TRBJ2-1; D is unresolved. Per germline, CDR1 DFQATT and CDR2 SNEGSKA (reference sequence). CDR3 length: 14 amino acids. The V end was cut by 6 bases, the J end by 5 bases, with 17 bases between. The DNA of the CDR3 is TGCAGTGCCGGCCCCACAGAGGTCGACAATGAGCAGTTCTTC. Protein: CSAGPTEVDNEQFF.

This clonotype was counted ten times or more. The V gene is TRBV29-1, the J gene TRBJ2-1; D perhaps matches TRBD1 (6 bases). Germline CDR1 and CDR2: SQVTM and ANQGSEA. Trimming shortened V by 4 bases and J by 0 bases, and 13 bases separated the two germline ends. The CDR3 covers 15 residues. This chain's CDR3 is CSVAGVNNSYNEQFF. CDR3 nucleotides: TGCAGCGTTGCAGGGGTTAACAACTCCTACAATGAGCAGTTCTTC.

The chain uses TRBV7-9 and TRBJ2-5; D may be TRBD2 (5 bases). The ends were cut back, 1 base at V and 1 base at J, with 16 bases in the middle. The CDR3 contains 17 residues. Germline V gives CDR1 SEHNR, CDR2 FQNEAQ (reference sequence). The CDR3 is CASSLVATTLRQETQYF. DNA of the CDR3: TGTGCCAGCAGCTTAGTGGCGACTACCCTTCGCCAAGAGACCCAGTACTTC.

This chain uses TRBV12-3 or TRBV12-4 with TRBJ2-7; the match to TRBD1 covers 7 bases. The junction had 4 bases not matched to a gene; V was cut back by 3 bases and J by 2 bases. CDR3 size: 14 residues. CDR3 in DNA: TGTGCCAGCAGTTTCCGGGACAGAACCTACGAGCAGTACTTC. Translation gives CASSFRDRTYEQYF.

This clonotype was detected ten times or more. This chain uses TRBV7-2 with TRBJ2-3, with D unclear. In germline, CDR1 is SGHTA, CDR2 FQGNSA. V lost 2 bases to trimming and J lost 1 base, with 4 bases between them. The CDR3 contains 13 residues. The DNA of the CDR3 is TGTGCCAGCAGCTTAATGGGCACAGATACGCAGTATTTT. It yields the protein CASSLMGTDTQYF.